This T cell receptor (beta chain) was captured by sequencing in a study of technical replicates of blood from a few donors. Profiled with immunoSEQ multiplex PCR; TCRdb holds only in-frame clones, not every one. Of about 70,000 clones listed, approximately 96% are singletons. The CDR3 runs 17 residues. The specimen sequenced was T cells isolated from PBMCs. The chain links TRBV12-1 to TRBJ2-7; the table's D gene call, TRBD1, was not cross checked with the DNA. TRBV12-1 is a known pseudogene. This TCR derives from a human donor in good health. The CDR3 DNA is TGTGCCAGCAGCTACAGAATCACCGGGACAGGGAATTACGAGCAGTACTTC. This sequence encodes CASSYRITGTGNYEQYF.